This T cell receptor (beta chain) emerged from a study of cytomegalovirus exposure and HLA in healthy donors. General observations from the study: Specific recognition of CMV antigens was confirmed in vitro for three chains (all CMV-associated).

Only in-frame clones appear in the TCRdb table, and some are missing; sequencing was by immunoSEQ multiplex PCR. The sample includes about 280,000 clones, over 75% seen only once; the top ten take approximately 0.95%. About this clone: Its antigen is still unknown.

Germline values: CDR1 SEHNR, CDR2 FQNEAQ (reference sequence). The CDR3 is 15 residues long. V trimming: 6 bases; J trimming: 0 bases; junction bases outside the gene matches: 4. The TCR comes from a woman under 30 in good health and CMV-seronegative. Sequencing input: PBMCs. The rearrangement joins TRBV7-9 to TRBJ1-3; 8 bases match TRBD1. The CDR3 spells CASRRTGNSGNTIYF. The CDR3, as DNA: TGTGCCAGCAGGCGGACAGGGAACTCTGGAAACACCATATATTTT.